This record concerns one T cell receptor (beta chain) sequence. Some clones are missing from TCRdb's copy, which holds only in-frame ones; the method was immunoSEQ multiplex PCR. The data hold about 280,000 clones, with 80% to 90% observed a single time. This record comes from a study of blood T cell repertoires in COVID-19. For the study at large: T cells, B-cell-depleted T cells, or PBMCs supplied cDNA or gDNA.

Germline V lookup: CDR1 GTSNPN, CDR2 SVGIG (reference sequence). The junction had 5 bases not matched to a gene; V was cut back by 5 bases and J by 7 bases. The CDR3 is made up of 12 amino acids. The receptor comes from a woman in her 30s with active or convalescent COVID-19. The chain combines TRBV30 with TRBJ1-2, with 9 bases lining up with TRBD1. Sequencing was carried out using peripheral blood. The CDR3 sequence is CAWGTGWSGYTF. The CDR3 bases are TGTGCCTGGGGGACAGGGTGGTCTGGCTACACCTTC.